These T cell receptor beta chains were read from a single sample in a study of OX40 agonist ivuxolimab in advanced cancers. Profiling relied on immunoSEQ multiplex PCR, and the TCRdb table lists in-frame clones only, not all of them. The table shows some 50,000 clones, with under 85% occurring only once. The sequenced sample was CD4+ or CD8+ T cells sorted from blood, obtained in a trial of the OX40 agonist ivuxolimab. These receptors were collected from an adult with an advanced solid tumor such as melanoma, head and neck, liver or kidney cancer. CDR3s include the opening cysteine and the closing phenylalanine or tryptophan. The D gene is left open where the match is weak. A clone size is listed for some rows: how often the clone was seen (once, few, many), or a class if it is expanded.

clone size	D gene	V gene	J gene	CDR3 DNA	CDR3 protein
NA	NA	TRBV27	TRBJ1-1	TGTGCCAGCAGTTTATCCCTAGGGGCCAGGAACACTGAAGCTTTCTTT	CASSLSLGARNTEAFF
NA	NA	TRBV19	TRBJ1-5	TGTGCCAGTAGTATTCCAGTGGCAAGCAATCAGCCCCAGCATTTT	CASSIPVASNQPQHF
few	NA	TRBV15	TRBJ1-3	TGTGCCACCAGCAGAGTTGAGGGAAACACCATATATTTT	CATSRVEGNTIYF
NA	NA	TRBV5-1	TRBJ1-3	TGCGCCAGCAGCTTGGACCGACCACCTAGCTCTGGAAACACCATATATTTT	CASSLDRPPSSGNTIYF
few	TRBD1	TRBV6-1	TRBJ1-6	TGTGCCAGCAGTGGACAGGGAGATAGTTCACCCCTCCACTTT	CASSGQGDSSPLHF
once	TRBD1	TRBV11-2	TRBJ1-1	TGTGCCAGCAGCCAGCCCCGGCAGGGGGCAGGAGCTTTCTTT	CASSQPRQGAGAFF
NA	NA	TRBV6-5	TRBJ2-2	TGTGCCAGCAAAAACAGGGCGAACACCGGGGAGCTGTTTTTT	CASKNRANTGELFF
NA	NA	TRBV6-5	TRBJ1-3	TGTGCCAGCAGTTTGGACGCAGCCTCTGGAAACACCATATATTTT	CASSLDAASGNTIYF
NA	NA	TRBV7-2	TRBJ2-3	TGTGCCAGCGAGAGGACCCTCCAGGTCGGAACGCAGTATTTT	CASERTLQVGTQYF
NA	NA	TRBV7-6	TRBJ1-6	TGTGCCAGCAGCTTACTAGGGGGGTCAGGAAATTCACCCCTCCACTTT	CASSLLGGSGNSPLHF